The T cell receptor (beta chain) under discussion was sequenced for a study of long-term antiretroviral therapy in people with HIV. Study observations and caveats: Clones that had undergone expansion before ART dominated the repertoire at all time points. Nothing was known about ART adherence, viral resistance or changes in therapy.

For this clone: The antigen is not known.

Researchers report immunoSEQ v3.0 was run at survey level. The data were produced by immunoSEQ multiplex PCR, yet TCRdb's version contains in-frame clones alone and is incomplete. This table has 45,000 or so clones, nearly 95% appearing once. In the United States, treatment was given to all participants with HIV. The germline gives CDR1 MNHNS, CDR2 SASEGT. Unmatched junction bases numbered 5, after V lost 2 bases and J lost 4 bases. CDR3 length equals 16 residues. Sequencing used unsorted PBMCs, obtained 3.7 years after starting antiretroviral therapy. This clonotype was obtained from a woman between 45 and 65 years old with HIV. J is TRBJ1-6 and V is TRBV6-1; 7 bases align to TRBD1. CDR3 loop: CASSENRGAYNSPLHF. DNA of the CDR3: TGTGCCAGCAGTGAAAACAGGGGAGCTTATAATTCACCCCTCCACTTT.